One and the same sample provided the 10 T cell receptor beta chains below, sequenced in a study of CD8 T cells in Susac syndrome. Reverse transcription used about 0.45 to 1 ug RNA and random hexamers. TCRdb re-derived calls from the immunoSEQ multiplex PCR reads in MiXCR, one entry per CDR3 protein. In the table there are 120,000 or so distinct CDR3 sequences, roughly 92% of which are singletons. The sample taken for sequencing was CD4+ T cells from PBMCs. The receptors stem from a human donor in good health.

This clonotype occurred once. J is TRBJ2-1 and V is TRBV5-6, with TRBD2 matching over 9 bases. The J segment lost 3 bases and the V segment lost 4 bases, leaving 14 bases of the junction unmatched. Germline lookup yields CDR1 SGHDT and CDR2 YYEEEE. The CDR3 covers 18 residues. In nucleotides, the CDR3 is TGTGCCAGCAGCCGGGGACTAGCCACGGGAGATCTCTACAATGAGCAGTTCTTC. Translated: CASSRGLATGDLYNEQFF.

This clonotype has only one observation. The CDR3, as DNA: TGTGCCAGCAGCCAAGCCCGCACAGGGGGAGGGAATGAGCAGTTCTTC. Amino acids: CASSQARTGGGNEQFF. This chain joins TRBV3-1 and TRBJ2-1, with a weak D call TRBD1 (8 bases). The V end lost 1 base, the J end lost 7 bases, and 17 bases lay between the germline ends. This CDR3 is 16 amino acids long. Germline V gene lookup returns CDR1 LGHDT and CDR2 YNNKEL (reference sequence).

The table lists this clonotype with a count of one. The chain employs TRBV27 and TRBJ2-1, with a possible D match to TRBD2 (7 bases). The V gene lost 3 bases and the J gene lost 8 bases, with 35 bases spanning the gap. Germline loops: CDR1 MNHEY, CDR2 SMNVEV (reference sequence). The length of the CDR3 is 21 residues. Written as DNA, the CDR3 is TGTGCCAGCAGTTTCGCGGCCCACCAAGCGCAGGGCGCTGCCGGGGGGCATGAGCAGTTCTTC. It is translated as CASSFAAHQAQGAAGGHEQFF.

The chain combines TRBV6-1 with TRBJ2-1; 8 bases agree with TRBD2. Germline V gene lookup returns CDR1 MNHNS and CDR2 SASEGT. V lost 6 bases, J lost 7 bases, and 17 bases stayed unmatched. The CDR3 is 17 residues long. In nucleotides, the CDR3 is TGTGCCAGCAGCCCAGGGAAAAGCGGGAGTGGACGGAATGAGCAGTTCTTC. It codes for CASSPGKSGSGRNEQFF.

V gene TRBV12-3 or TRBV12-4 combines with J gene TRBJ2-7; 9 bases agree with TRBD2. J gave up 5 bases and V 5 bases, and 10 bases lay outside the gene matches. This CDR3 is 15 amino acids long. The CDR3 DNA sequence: TGTGCCAGCAGTCTCCTTAGCGGGAGTAGGAACGAGCAGTACTTC. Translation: CASSLLSGSRNEQYF.

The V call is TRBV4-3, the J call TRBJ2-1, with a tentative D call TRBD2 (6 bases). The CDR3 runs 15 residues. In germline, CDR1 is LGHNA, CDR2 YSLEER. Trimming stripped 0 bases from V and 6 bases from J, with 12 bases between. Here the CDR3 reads CASSQEGGTSNEQFF. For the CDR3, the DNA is TGCGCCAGCAGCCAAGAGGGAGGAACCTCCAATGAGCAGTTCTTC.

CDR3 coding DNA: TGTGCCAGCAGCCAAGATGGCGGCGGGAGGGTCAGGGAGCAGTTCTTC. Translation gives CASSQDGGGRVREQFF. The chain joins TRBV4-2 to TRBJ2-1; 9 nucleotides line up with TRBD2. Trimming removed 0 bases from V and 10 bases from J; junction bases left unmatched: 10. The CDR3 runs to 16 residues. CDR1 LGHNA and CDR2 YNFKEQ come from the germline V gene.

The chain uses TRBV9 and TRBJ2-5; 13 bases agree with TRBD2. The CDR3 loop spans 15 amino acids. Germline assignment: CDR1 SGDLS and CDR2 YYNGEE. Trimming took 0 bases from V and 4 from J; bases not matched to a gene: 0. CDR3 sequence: CASSVGTSGRETQYF. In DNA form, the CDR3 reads TGTGCCAGCAGCGTAGGGACTAGCGGGAGAGAGACCCAGTACTTC.

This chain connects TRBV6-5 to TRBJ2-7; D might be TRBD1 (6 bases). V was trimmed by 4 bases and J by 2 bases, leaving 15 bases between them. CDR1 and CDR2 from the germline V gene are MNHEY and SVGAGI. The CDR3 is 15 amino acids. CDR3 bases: TGTGCCAGCAGTTCCCCCGGGACACTTACCTACGAGCAGTACTTC. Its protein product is CASSSPGTLTYEQYF.

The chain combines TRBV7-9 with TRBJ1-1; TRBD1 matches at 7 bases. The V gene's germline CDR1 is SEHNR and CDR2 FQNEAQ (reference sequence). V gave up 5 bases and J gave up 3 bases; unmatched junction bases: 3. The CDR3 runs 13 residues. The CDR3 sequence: CASSLQGHTEAFF. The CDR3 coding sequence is TGTGCCAGCAGCCTACAGGGGCACACTGAAGCTTTCTTT.